The rows below give T cell receptor beta chains drawn from one sample of a study of blood T cell repertoires in COVID-19. Method: immunoSEQ multiplex PCR; TCRdb's copy keeps in-frame clones and lacks some. The top ten clones hold approximately 9.7% of a sample with fewer than 350,000 clones, approximately 86% of them seen once. Sequencing used peripheral blood. These receptor sequences come from a man aged 40-50 years with active or convalescent COVID-19. Each CDR3 is given with its conserved first and last residue. The D gene is left open where the match is weak. Clone size is stated in some rows and not others, as once, few, many or a class when expanded.

d_call	v_call	j_call	clone_size	cdr3_nt	cdr3_aa
-	TRBV19	TRBJ1-3	-	TGTGCCAGTAGTCCCTACAGCCTGTCATCTGGAAACACCATATATTTT	CASSPYSLSSGNTIYF
-	TRBV27	TRBJ1-4	-	TGTGCCAGCAGTGTGGTTGGGCAGACAAAACTGTTTTTT	CASSVVGQTKLFF
TRBD1	TRBV4-1	TRBJ1-2	-	TGCGCCAGCAGCCAAGTGGACAGGGAAACTGGCTACACCTTC	CASSQVDRETGYTF
TRBD1	TRBV29-1	TRBJ1-2	-	TGCAGCGTTGGACGGACAGGGTTCTATGGCTACACCTTC	CSVGRTGFYGYTF
-	TRBV6-5	TRBJ2-6	-	TGTGCCAGCAGTTCTAATCAAAACTCTGGGGCCAACGTCCTGACTTTC	CASSSNQNSGANVLTF
-	TRBV11-2	TRBJ2-2	-	TGTGCCAGCAGGATCCAGGGGGGCGACACCGGGGAGCTGTTTTTT	CASRIQGGDTGELFF
TRBD1	TRBV18	TRBJ1-3	-	TGTGCCAGCTCACCGGGACAGGGGATAAACACCATATATTTT	CASSPGQGINTIYF
TRBD1	TRBV28	TRBJ1-1	-	TGTGCCAGCAGCGGACAGGGGCATGGGGCTGAAGCTTTCTTT	CASSGQGHGAEAFF
TRBD1	TRBV5-1	TRBJ1-1	once	TGCGCCAGCAGCTCGGACAGGTTAGACACTGAAGCTTTCTTT	CASSSDRLDTEAFF
-	TRBV19	TRBJ1-2	-	TGTGCCAGTAGTATACAGGGAATGAACTATGGCTACACCTTC	CASSIQGMNYGYTF
TRBD2	TRBV24-1	TRBJ2-3	-	TGTGCCACCAGTGATAGGAGCGGGAGGACCACAGATACGCAGTATTTT	CATSDRSGRTTDTQYF
TRBD1	TRBV19	TRBJ1-6	-	TGTGCCAGTAGTGCCGAAGAGAACAGGGGTTTTAATTCACCCCTCCACTTT	CASSAEENRGFNSPLHF
-	TRBV12-3/TRBV12-4	TRBJ2-7	-	TGTGCCAGCAGCCGGGTCACCCTCTACGAGCAGTACTTC	CASSRVTLYEQYF